This T cell receptor (beta chain) emerged from a study of cytotoxic CD8 clonotypes in ibrutinib-treated CLL. Study-wide points: Contraction or stability on treatment was seen for public clonotypes, which were uncommon.

Notes on this clone: Its antigen is not known.

Clones were sequenced by immunoSEQ multiplex PCR, and TCRdb holds only the in-frame ones, with some missing. The sample lists roughly 250,000 clones, around 70% occurring once. The TCR comes from a human donor with chronic lymphocytic leukemia. The material was PBMCs, obtained after 24 months of ibrutinib treatment.

In DNA form, the CDR3 reads TGTGCCAGCAGCCAGGGAAGCTCCTACAATGAGCAGTTCTTC. It specifies CASSQGSSYNEQFF. This sequence joins TRBV14 and TRBJ2-1; D not certain. V lost 3 bases, J lost 0 bases, and 6 bases lay in between. Germline V gene lookup returns CDR1 SGHDN and CDR2 FVKESK. The CDR3 is 14 residues long.